This entry is about one T cell receptor (beta chain). Its cognate antigen has yet to be identified. Per-base qualities were not stored, and no clone one base away is much larger. The data derive from a study of T-cell memory formation after mild COVID-19 (dated by TCRdb to the early 2020s). For the wider study: TCR sequence clusters from the two donors were found to be largely donor specific. In two donors, T-cell clones that expanded and contracted after mild COVID-19 were tracked by sequencing TCRalpha and TCRbeta repertoires over time. Two young, previously healthy adult volunteers, one female and one male, were included in the cohort.

Measured from the cysteine to the phenylalanine, the CDR3 is 17 residues long. The read is trimmed to its CDR3 DNA, 51 bases read in frame from base 1. V loses 5 bases of germline sequence and J loses 5 bases, and the interval between the two ends is 24 bases. From the germline V gene, CDR1 is SGHDN and CDR2 is FVKESK. PBMCs were isolated by Ficoll-Paque density gradient centrifugation. Study-wide conclusions, independent of this receptor: The study covered only a couple of mild cases, and larger cohorts including severe cases with pre-infection samples were considered necessary. SARS-CoV-2 specificity of the second-wave clones peaking on day 37 was not confirmed. Some responding clones were detected in pre-infection memory, suggesting pre-existing cross-reactive memory T cells joined the SARS-CoV-2 response. From day 15 to 85, contracting clones showed balanced CD4/CD8 phenotypes, whereas a second wave of clones that expanded from day 15 to 37 leaned towards CD4+. Contracting CD4+ clones turned up mainly in the CM and EM memory subsets, whereas EMRA was where CD8+ clones were enriched.

The sequencing machine was an Illumina NovaSeq 6000. TCRalpha and TCRbeta cDNA libraries were constructed by 5'RACE with constant-segment primers, with sample barcodes and unique molecular identifiers being introduced. Trizol reagent was used to extract RNA from every sample. Library amplification was performed in two PCR steps, and a second sample barcode and Illumina TruSeq adapters were introduced in the second step. Sequencing of the libraries was done on an Illumina NovaSeq, producing 2 x 150 bp paired-end reads. The original pipeline was this. With migec v1.2.7, reads were demultiplexed and then collapsed into UMI-guided consensus sequences. Using mixcr v2.1.11, UMI consensuses were aligned to TRA and TRB V and J templates and then assembled into clonotypes. Clonotypes were classified as expanded or contracted when called significant by both edgeR and NoisET, with noise models trained on biological replicates. For edgeR calls, a false discovery rate-adjusted p below 0.01 and a log2 fold-change threshold of 1 were applied. As an exploratory analysis of dynamics, PCA with hierarchical clustering was applied to max-normalized trajectories of the 1000 most abundant clonotypes. Separately sequenced CD4+ and CD8+ repertoires were used to assign the CD4 or CD8 phenotype of responding clones. The public reads were reanalyzed by TCRdb: fastp trimming at Q25, MiXCR alignment, in-frame beta chains only. Each CDR3 protein appears once, grouped with its most common genes and DNA. TCRdb's processing, not the authors' own work, is the source of the V and J calls. Present in this sample are 350,000 to 450,000 distinct CDR3 sequences, 24% of which were seen just once. About 8.7% of the sample is taken by the ten largest.

This chain joins TRBV14 to TRBJ2-5; the D segment is perhaps TRBD1 or TRBD2, each sharing 5 matched bases. The source material was PBMCs or a T cell subset sorted from them (not recorded which). This receptor was identified in an adult woman who had mild COVID-19 (a few samples of this study predate the infection). The sample titles of this study are shuffled in the database, so cell type and time point are left out; the donor was told from shared clones. The nucleotide sequence reads as follows: TGTGCCAGCAGCTTACGCCGGGGACGGCTGATGAAGGAGACCCAGTACTTC. It encodes CASSLRRGRLMKETQYF.